The present TCR beta chain was sequenced within a study of tumor and adjacent non-tumor tissue in lung cancer. The wider study: Patients comprised roughly 12 adenocarcinoma, a couple of squamous cell carcinoma and 1 small cell lung cancer.

Of note for this clonotype: An end of the junction does not agree with germline; a read error may underlie this.

A modified ARM-PCR protocol with three rounds of nested PCR amplified TCRbeta. A single record per CDR3 protein comes from TCRdb applying MiXCR to the multiplex PCR reads. Of some 120,000 distinct CDR3 sequences listed, approximately 71% are singletons. This CDR3 has 14 residues. The template was RNA from unsorted bulk tissue. The rearrangement links TRBV12-3 or TRBV12-4 to TRBJ1-5; 9 positions match TRBD1. Sequencing was performed on lung tumor tissue. The receptor was derived from a man aged 25-40 years with non-small cell lung cancer. CDR3 DNA sequence: TGTGCCAGCAGTTATGGGACAGGGATTCAGCCCCGGCATTTT. Amino acids: CASSYGTGIQPRHF.